This T cell receptor beta chain was sequenced for a study of T cell responses to AZD1222 COVID-19 vaccine. The CDR3 is made up of 16 amino acids. The junction had 10 bases not matched to a gene; V was cut back by 6 bases and J by 3 bases. Germline assignment: CDR1 SNHLY and CDR2 FYNNEI. Data came from immunoSEQ multiplex PCR; TCRdb stores just in-frame clones and leaves some out. The data contain about 73,000 clones, 88% of them seen just once; the ten biggest clones take up less than 20%. This chain links TRBV2 with TRBJ2-7; the match to TRBD2 covers 11 bases. This sequence originates from an adult in good health. This specimen consisted of peripheral blood, obtained on day 0 of AZD1222 vaccination. The CDR3 DNA is TGTGCCAGCAGCGGATCGACTAGCGGGGAAAACTACGAGCAGTACTTC. This translates into CASSGSTSGENYEQYF. The variable domain in full, with the rest retrieved from reference TRBV2 and TRBJ2-7, is EPEVTQTPSHQVTQMGQEVILRCVPISNHLYFYWYRQILGQKVEFLVSFYNNEISEKSEIFDDQFSVERPDGSNFTLKIRSTKLEDSAMYFCASSGSTSGENYEQYFGPGTRLTVT.